The present TCR beta chain was sequenced within a study of cytomegalovirus exposure and HLA in healthy donors. Whole-study findings and limits: Across donors, sequencing depth was assumed by presence/absence analyses to be roughly uniform. It was shown in a later analysis that HLA-associated TCR beta chains were more clonally expanded than other, equally common chains. A missense DCLRE1C variant was associated with V- and J-gene trimming of TCR beta chains in a later analysis, and an independent cohort replicated the association. As was reported, the HLA-A and HLA-B alleles of most subjects were accurately predicted from TCR beta sequences.

About this clone itself: Its antigen remains unidentified.

The PCR ran on 60 Vbeta and 13 Jbeta primers. Measured with immunoSEQ multiplex PCR; TCRdb has only the in-frame clones, and not every one. Among some 130,000 clones listed, approximately 61% were seen once. This TCR derives from a human donor in good health. Sequenced: PBMCs.

In DNA, the CDR3 is TGTGCCAGCAGCTTATACAGAGACACTGAAGCTTTCTTT. This gives the protein CASSLYRDTEAFF. The gene calls are TRBV7-2 and TRBJ1-1; D gene uncertain. The CDR3 length is 13 residues. Between the trimmed V and J ends, which lost 2 bases and 3 bases, there was a span of 7 bases. CDR1 is SGHTA and CDR2 is FQGNSA in the germline V gene.